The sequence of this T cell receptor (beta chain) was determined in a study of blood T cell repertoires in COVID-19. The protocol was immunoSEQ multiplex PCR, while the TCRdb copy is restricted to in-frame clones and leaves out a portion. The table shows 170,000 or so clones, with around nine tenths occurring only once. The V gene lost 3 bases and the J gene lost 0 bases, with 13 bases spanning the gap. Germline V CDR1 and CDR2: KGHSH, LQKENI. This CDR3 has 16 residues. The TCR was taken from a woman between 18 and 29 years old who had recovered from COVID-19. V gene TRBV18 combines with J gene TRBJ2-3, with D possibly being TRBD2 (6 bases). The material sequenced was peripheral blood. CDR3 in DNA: TGTGCCAGCTCACCCCGGGACTCGATTAGCACAGATACGCAGTATTTT. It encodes CASSPRDSISTDTQYF.